One sample yielded the 8 T cell receptor beta chains listed below, sequenced in a study of neurological immune-mediated disorders. TCRdb recomputed calls from the 5' RACE reads with MiXCR, one row per CDR3 protein. The sample has roughly 75,000 distinct CDR3 sequences, 2.6% seen once. Sample: PBMCs. The receptors here all came from a woman aged 30 to 39 with multiple sclerosis.

There are many counts of this clonotype. The rearrangement uses TRBV12-3 or TRBV12-4 and TRBJ1-1; no definite D call. The CDR3 length is 13 residues. V dropped 3 bases and J dropped 1 base, with 6 bases sitting between them. For the CDR3, the DNA is TGTGCCAGCAGTTTCTCAGGGAACACTGAAGCTTTCTTT. It translates to CASSFSGNTEAFF.

This clonotype was picked up many times. The chain employs TRBV28 and TRBJ2-7; 8 nucleotides match TRBD2. Germline CDR1 and CDR2: MDHEN and SYDVKM. Germline trimming cut 0 bases from V and 3 bases from J; bases unmatched to any gene: 4. The CDR3 consists of 15 residues. Written as DNA, the CDR3 is TGTGCCAGCAGTTTATGGGCTAGCGGGTACTACGAGCAGTACTTC. It is translated as CASSLWASGYYEQYF.

This clonotype turned up a few times. The chain has TRBV6-2 or TRBV6-3 and TRBJ1-1, with D tentatively TRBD1 (6 bases). With 5 bases removed from V and 4 bases from J, the gap between germline ends came to 17 bases. This CDR3 contains 15 residues. From germline, CDR1 is MNHEY and CDR2 SVGEGT. In DNA form, the CDR3 reads TGTGCCAGCAGTGGCTCCAGGGGTTTTACCACTGAAGCTTTCTTT. Translated, it gives CASSGSRGFTTEAFF.

This clonotype was seen many times. The chain recombines TRBV20-1 with TRBJ1-5; D is uncertain. The V and J ends lost 2 bases and 0 bases respectively, with 11 bases between them. Germline loops: CDR1 DFQATT, CDR2 SNEGSKA (reference sequence). The CDR3 has 15 amino acids. CDR3 sequence: CSARHYDRSNQPQHF. CDR3 DNA sequence: TGCAGTGCTAGACATTACGACCGTAGCAATCAGCCCCAGCATTTT.

In this sample, this clonotype turned up a few times. The rearrangement links TRBV9 to TRBJ1-6; tentatively, D is TRBD1 (6 bases). The V end was cut by 4 bases, the J end by 12 bases, with 17 bases between. Per the germline V gene, CDR1 is SGDLS and CDR2 is YYNGEE. The CDR3 is 14 amino acids. CDR3 sequence reads: CASSLYGGSEPLHF. CDR3 sequence (DNA): TGTGCCAGCAGCCTGTATGGGGGCTCAGAACCCCTCCACTTT.

The table lists this clonotype with many counts. This chain uses TRBV20-1 with TRBJ2-7; 9 positions agree with TRBD2. V gave up 6 bases and J gave up 1 base; unmatched junction bases: 10. The CDR3 has 15 residues. Per germline, CDR1 DFQATT and CDR2 SNEGSKA (reference sequence). For the CDR3, the DNA is TGCAGTGCGCCACGCGGCGGGAGGGGGTCCTACGAGCAGTACTTC. It is translated as CSAPRGGRGSYEQYF.

This clonotype was seen ten or more times. Written as DNA, the CDR3 is TGCGCCAGCAGCCAAGTAACCGGGATAGATACGCAGTATTTT. The encoded protein is CASSQVTGIDTQYF. The chain has TRBV4-3 and TRBJ2-3, with a possible D match to TRBD2 (5 bases). This CDR3 is built from 14 residues. The germline CDR1 and CDR2 sequences are LGHNA and YSLEER. V lost 1 base and J lost 5, with 10 bases in between.

The table lists this clonotype with many counts. The V call is TRBV20-1, the J call TRBJ2-7; 7 nucleotides match TRBD2. This CDR3 is built from 14 residues. V lost 0 bases to trimming and J lost 6 bases; unmatched junction nucleotides: 8. CDR1 DFQATT and CDR2 SNEGSKA come from the germline V gene (reference sequence). The CDR3 loop reads CSARDWEGHLEQYF. The CDR3 nucleotides read TGCAGTGCTAGAGATTGGGAGGGGCACCTCGAGCAGTACTTC.